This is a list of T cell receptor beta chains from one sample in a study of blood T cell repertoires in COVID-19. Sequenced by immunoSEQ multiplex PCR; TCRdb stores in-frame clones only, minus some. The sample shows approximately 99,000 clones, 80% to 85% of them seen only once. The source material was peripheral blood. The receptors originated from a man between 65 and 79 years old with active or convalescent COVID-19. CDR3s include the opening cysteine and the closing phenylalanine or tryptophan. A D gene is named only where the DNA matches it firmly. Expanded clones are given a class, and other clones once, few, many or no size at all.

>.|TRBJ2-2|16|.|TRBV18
CASSPPNRANTGELFF
TGTGCCAGCTCACCACCGAACAGAGCGAACACCGGGGAGCTGTTTTTT
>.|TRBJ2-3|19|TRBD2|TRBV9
CASSVREWGLAGGTDTQYF
TGTGCCAGCAGCGTGAGGGAATGGGGACTAGCGGGGGGCACAGATACGCAGTATTTT
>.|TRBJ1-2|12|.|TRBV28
CASSARAYGYTF
TGTGCCAGCAGTGCCAGGGCCTATGGCTACACCTTC
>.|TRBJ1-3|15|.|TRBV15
CATSRDGSSGNTIYF
TGTGCCACCAGCAGAGATGGCAGCTCTGGAAACACCATATATTTT
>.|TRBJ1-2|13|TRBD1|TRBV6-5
CASSFTGAYGYTF
TGTGCCAGCAGCTTTACAGGGGCCTATGGCTACACCTTC
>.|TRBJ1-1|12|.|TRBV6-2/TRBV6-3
CASSYSRGEAFF
TGTGCCAGCAGTTACTCAAGGGGTGAAGCTTTCTTT
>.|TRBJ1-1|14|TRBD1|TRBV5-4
CASRTGTDYTEAFF
TGTGCCAGCAGAACCGGGACAGACTACACTGAAGCTTTCTTT
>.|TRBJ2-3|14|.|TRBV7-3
CASSFRQGTDTQYF
TGTGCCAGCAGCTTTCGGCAGGGAACAGATACGCAGTATTTT
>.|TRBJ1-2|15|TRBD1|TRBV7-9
CASSSPDRANYGYTF
TGTGCCAGCAGCTCCCCTGACAGGGCCAACTATGGCTACACCTTC
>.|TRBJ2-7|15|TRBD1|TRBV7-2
CASSLVGTGGYEQYF
TGTGCCAGCAGCTTAGTCGGGACAGGGGGCTACGAGCAGTACTTC
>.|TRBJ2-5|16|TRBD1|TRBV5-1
CASSFGSGQVQETQYF
TGCGCCAGCAGCTTCGGCTCGGGACAGGTTCAAGAGACCCAGTACTTC
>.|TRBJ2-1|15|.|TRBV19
CASRSGQSSYNEQFF
TGTGCCAGTAGGTCCGGACAGAGCTCCTACAATGAGCAGTTCTTC
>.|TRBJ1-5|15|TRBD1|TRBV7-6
CASSLGSTGRQPQHF
TGTGCCAGCAGCTTAGGCTCGACAGGGCGACAGCCCCAGCATTTT
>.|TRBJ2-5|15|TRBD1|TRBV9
CASSSSGQNQETQYF
TGTGCCAGCAGCTCCTCGGGACAGAACCAAGAGACCCAGTACTTC
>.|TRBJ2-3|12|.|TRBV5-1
CASSPKESTQYF
TGCGCCAGCAGCCCTAAGGAGTCTACGCAGTATTTT
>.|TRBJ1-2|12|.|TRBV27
CASSSTRGGYTF
TGTGCCAGCAGTTCCACCAGGGGTGGCTACACCTTC
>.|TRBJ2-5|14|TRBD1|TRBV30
CAWTTGVVGETQYF
TGTGCCTGGACAACAGGGGTGGTAGGAGAGACCCAGTACTTC
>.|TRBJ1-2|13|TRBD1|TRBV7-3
CASSVGTGDGYTF
TGTGCCAGCAGCGTAGGGACAGGGGATGGCTACACCTTC
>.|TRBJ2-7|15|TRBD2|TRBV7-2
CASSSSGLAGGQQYF
TGTGCCAGCAGCTCCTCGGGACTAGCGGGGGGCCAGCAGTACTTC
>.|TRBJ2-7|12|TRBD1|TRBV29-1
CSVAGQGSEQYF
TGCAGCGTTGCCGGACAGGGAAGCGAGCAGTACTTC
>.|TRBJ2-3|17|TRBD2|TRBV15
CATSRGSGGAGTDTQYF
TGTGCCACCAGCAGAGGTAGCGGGGGGGCAGGCACAGATACGCAGTATTTT
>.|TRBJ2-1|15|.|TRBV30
CAWCKGGGRYNEQFF
TGTGCCTGGTGTAAAGGCGGAGGACGGTACAATGAGCAGTTCTTC
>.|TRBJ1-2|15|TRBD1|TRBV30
CAWSTPGGMGYGYTF
TGTGCCTGGAGTACCCCAGGGGGCATGGGCTATGGCTACACCTTC
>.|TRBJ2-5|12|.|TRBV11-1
CASSFGQETQYF
TGTGCCAGCAGCTTCGGCCAAGAGACCCAGTACTTC
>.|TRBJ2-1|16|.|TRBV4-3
CASSQERRGAYNEQFF
TGCGCCAGCAGCCAAGAACGCCGGGGGGCATACAATGAGCAGTTCTTC
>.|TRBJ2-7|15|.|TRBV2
CASSENRGGYYEQYF
TGTGCCAGCAGTGAAAATCGCGGCGGGTACTACGAGCAGTACTTC
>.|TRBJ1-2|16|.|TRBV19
CASSIRGDGRNYGYTF
TGTGCCAGTAGTATTCGGGGGGACGGCCGGAATTATGGCTACACCTTC
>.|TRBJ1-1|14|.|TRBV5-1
CASSLTDQNTEAFF
TGCGCCAGCAGCTTGACAGACCAGAACACTGAAGCTTTCTTT
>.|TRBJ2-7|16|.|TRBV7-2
CASSLSDGTPQYEQYF
TGTGCCAGCAGCTTAAGCGACGGGACTCCCCAATACGAGCAGTACTTC
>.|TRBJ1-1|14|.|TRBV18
CASSPDQGSTEAFF
TGTGCCAGCTCACCCGATCAGGGTAGCACTGAAGCTTTCTTT
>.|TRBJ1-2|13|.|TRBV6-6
CANGEGVGYGYTF
TGTGCCAATGGGGAAGGGGTTGGCTATGGCTACACCTTC
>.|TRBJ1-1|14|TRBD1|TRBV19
CASSLTTGATEAFF
TGTGCCAGTAGTCTGACTACAGGGGCCACTGAAGCTTTCTTT
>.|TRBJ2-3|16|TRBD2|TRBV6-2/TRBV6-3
CASSYSASGVIDTQYF
TGTGCCAGCAGTTACTCGGCTAGCGGGGTTATAGATACGCAGTATTTT
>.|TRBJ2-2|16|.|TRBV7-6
CASSLVAGLRTGELFF
TGTGCCAGCAGCTTAGTAGCAGGGTTACGCACCGGGGAGCTGTTTTTT
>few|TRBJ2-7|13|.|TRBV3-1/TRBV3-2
CASSTRGTSEQYF
TGTGCCAGCAGCACTCGGGGGACGAGCGAGCAGTACTTC
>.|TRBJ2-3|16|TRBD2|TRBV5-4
CASSLGSGGDTDTQYF
TGTGCCAGCAGCTTGGGTAGCGGGGGGGACACAGATACGCAGTATTTT
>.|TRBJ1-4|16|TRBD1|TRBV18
CASSVTGGVVDEKLFF
TGTGCCAGCTCAGTCACAGGGGGCGTCGTTGATGAAAAACTGTTTTTT
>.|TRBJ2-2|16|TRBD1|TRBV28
CASSPTGAANTGELFF
TGTGCCAGCAGTCCCACAGGGGCCGCGAACACCGGGGAGCTGTTTTTT
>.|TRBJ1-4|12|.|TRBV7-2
CASSLEGEKLFF
TGTGCCAGCAGCTTGGAGGGTGAAAAACTGTTTTTT
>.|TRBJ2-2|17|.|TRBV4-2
CASSQVWFRGLTGELFF
TGTGCCAGCAGCCAAGTCTGGTTCAGGGGCCTCACCGGGGAGCTGTTTTTT
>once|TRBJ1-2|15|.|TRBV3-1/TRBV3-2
CASSQSDPGRWGYTF
TGTGCCAGCAGCCAATCAGACCCGGGAAGATGGGGCTACACCTTC
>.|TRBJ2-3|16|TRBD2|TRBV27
CASSVWRGGSTDTQYF
TGTGCCAGCAGTGTCTGGCGGGGGGGGAGCACAGATACGCAGTATTTT
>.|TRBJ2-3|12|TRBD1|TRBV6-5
CASSNRGDTQYF
TGTGCCAGCAGCAACAGGGGAGATACGCAGTATTTT
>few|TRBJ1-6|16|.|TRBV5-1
CASSLLGSSYNSPLHF
TGCGCCAGCAGCTTGTTAGGGAGCTCCTATAATTCACCCCTCCACTTT
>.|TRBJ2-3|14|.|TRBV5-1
CASTPSTGTDTQYF
TGCGCCAGCACCCCATCAACAGGGACAGATACGCAGTATTTT
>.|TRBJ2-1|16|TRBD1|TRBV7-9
CASNPPRGQVANEQFF
TGTGCCAGCAACCCGCCCCGGGGACAGGTAGCCAATGAGCAGTTCTTC
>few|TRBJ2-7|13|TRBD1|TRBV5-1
CASSLGQGTEQYF
TGCGCCAGCAGCTTGGGACAGGGTACCGAGCAGTACTTC
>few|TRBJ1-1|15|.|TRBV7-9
CASSLGGDSLTEAFF
TGTGCCAGCAGCTTAGGTGGCGACAGTCTAACTGAAGCTTTCTTT
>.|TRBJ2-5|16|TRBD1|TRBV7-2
CASSLYSDRGQETQYF
TGTGCCAGCAGCTTGTATTCCGACAGGGGGCAAGAGACCCAGTACTTC
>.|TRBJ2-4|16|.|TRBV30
CAWSVLAGALKNIQYF
TGTGCCTGGAGTGTACTGGCAGGGGCCCTCAAAAACATTCAGTACTTC
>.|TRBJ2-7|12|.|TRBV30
CAWSKEIYEQYF
TGTGCCTGGAGTAAGGAGATCTACGAGCAGTACTTC
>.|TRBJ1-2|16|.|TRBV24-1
CATSDLWSGNEHGYTF
TGTGCCACCAGTGATTTATGGTCAGGGAATGAGCATGGCTACACCTTC
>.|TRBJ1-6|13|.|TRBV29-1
CSVEGGANSPLHF
TGCAGCGTTGAGGGGGGGGCGAATTCACCCCTCCACTTT
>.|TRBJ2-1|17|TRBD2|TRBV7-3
CASTTSGGAGSYNEQFF
TGTGCCAGCACCACTAGCGGGGGGGCCGGATCCTACAATGAGCAGTTCTTC
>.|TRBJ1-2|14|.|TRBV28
CASSQTRVGYGYTF
TGTGCCAGCAGCCAGACCAGGGTTGGCTATGGCTACACCTTC